This T cell receptor beta chain was obtained from a study of cytomegalovirus exposure and HLA in healthy donors. About the study: As released early, the data held 85 million to 95 million unique TCRs from HLA-typed donors. Genetic ancestry analysis placed around four fifths of the approximately 400 donors that were genotyped in the Caucasian-associated cluster. The study's findings and limits: According to an earlier analysis, most TCR beta V segments yielded productive rearrangements about 90% or about 30% of the time.

The PCR contained 60 Vbeta and 13 Jbeta primers. TCRdb keeps only in-frame clones here, not all; method: immunoSEQ multiplex PCR. The repertoire holds some 140,000 clones, with around 75% as singletons. Comment on this clone: Its antigen is unidentified.

This clonotype originated in a man in his thirties or forties in good health and CMV-seronegative. Sequencing used PBMCs.

In nucleotides, the CDR3 is TGTGCCAGTGGGAGTGAGGGTAGAACTGAAGCTTTCTTT. Protein sequence: CASGSEGRTEAFF. The chain employs TRBV19 and TRBJ1-1; no clear D. V lost 8 bases, J lost 5 bases, and 15 bases lay in between. CDR3 size: 13 residues. Germline values: CDR1 LNHDA, CDR2 SQIVND (reference sequence).